This T cell receptor (beta chain) was sequenced in a study of molecular identifiers for immune sequencing clone quantification. This clonotype showed up many times. Germline V gene data show CDR1 as LGHNA and CDR2 as YSLEER. The CDR3 contains 15 residues. After removal of 1 base from V and 8 bases from J, the junction contained 7 bases not matched to a gene. TCRdb reanalysed the PCR reads using MiXCR and keeps one entry per CDR3 protein. The table shows about 640,000 distinct CDR3 sequences, with less than 20% occurring only once. This receptor was obtained from a human donor in good health. Some libraries in this study had Jurkat cell RNA spiked in. The rearrangement joins TRBV4-3 to TRBJ2-1; TRBD1 matches at 8 bases. Sequenced: naive CD8+ T cells from blood, with Jurkat cell RNA spiked in. The subset was: FACS-sorted CD8+CD4-CCR7+CD45RA+ naive T cells. The CDR3 bases are TGCGCCAGCAGCCAAGGACAGGGGATATTGGATGAGCAGTTCTTC. The encoded protein is CASSQGQGILDEQFF.